Included here is one T cell receptor (beta chain) sequence, with context. As yet, its antigen is unknown. This CDR3 region has 15 residues. Germline V lookup: CDR1 MNHEY, CDR2 SVGAGI. J lost 1 base, V lost 5 bases, and 6 bases had no gene match. These data come from a study of CD8+ T cells in alopecia areata. RNA extraction and reverse transcription yielded cDNA as sequencing template. Method: immunoSEQ multiplex PCR; TCRdb's copy keeps in-frame clones and lacks some. The table records about 250,000 clones, 45% to 70% of them present only once. Study-level findings and limits: In blood and scalp, many expanded lesional clones persisted during tofacitinib. Tofacitinib yielded significantly lower scalp clonality and fewer expanded CD8+ clones among the top 100.

Treatment denoted: oral pan-JAK inhibitor, 5-10 mg twice daily. Collection of lesional scalp punch biopsies and peripheral blood was performed in alopecia areata patients. J is TRBJ1-1 and V is TRBV6-5; 8 bases are a match to TRBD1. The receptor comes from a human donor with alopecia areata. The material sequenced was CD4+ T cells sorted from blood, taken at roughly week 53, from a patient treated with tofacitinib. The DNA of the CDR3 is TGTGCCAGCAGTCCCGGGGACAGGCCGAACACTGAAGCTTTCTTT. Protein sequence: CASSPGDRPNTEAFF.